Following are 10 T cell receptor beta chains from one sample sequenced in a study of blood T cell repertoires in COVID-19. The protocol was immunoSEQ multiplex PCR, while the TCRdb copy is restricted to in-frame clones and leaves out a portion. Of more than 300,000 clones listed, around 82% are singletons. The sample consisted of peripheral blood. The receptor set was obtained from a woman aged 50 to 65 with acute or convalescent COVID-19.

The rearrangement joins TRBV7-2 to TRBJ1-1; D is ambiguous. CDR1 and CDR2 (germline): SGHTA, FQGNSA. Trimming removed 1 base at V and 3 bases at J, with 15 bases between. The CDR3 runs 16 residues. The CDR3 DNA sequence: TGTGCCAGCAGCTTAGTAGGTACGGGTTTTGACACTGAAGCTTTCTTT. This translates into CASSLVGTGFDTEAFF. Filled out from reference TRBV7-2 and TRBJ1-1, the complete variable domain reads GAGVSQSPSNKVTEKGKDVELRCDPISGHTALYWYRQSLGQGLEFLIYFQGNSAPDKSGLPSDRFSAERTGGSVSTLTIQRTQQEDSAVYLCASSLVGTGFDTEAFFGQGTRLTVV.

Only a few counts were recorded for this clone. Other DNA sequences within the sample encode an identical CDR3. This chain uses TRBV5-1 with TRBJ1-1, with D perhaps TRBD1 (6 bases). Germline lookup yields CDR1 SGHRS and CDR2 YFSETQ. Deletions cut 5 bases from V and 1 base from J, with 9 bases between. The length of the CDR3 is 13 residues. The CDR3 sequence is CASRTTGNTEAFF. The CDR3 DNA reads TGCGCCAGCAGAACGACAGGGAACACTGAAGCTTTCTTT.

The chain is built from TRBV19 and TRBJ2-1; 7 bases match TRBD1. With V trimmed by 5 bases and J by 6 bases, 10 bases remained unmatched. The CDR3 sequence is 15 residues long. CDR1 is LNHDA, CDR2 SQIVND, per germline (reference sequence). CDR3 protein: CASSRDRFQGNEQFF. CDR3 DNA sequence: TGTGCCAGTAGTCGGGACAGATTCCAGGGCAATGAGCAGTTCTTC.

The V gene is TRBV15, the J gene TRBJ1-1, with D tentatively TRBD1 (6 bases). The germline CDR1 and CDR2 sequences are LNHNV and YYDKDF (reference sequence). V was trimmed by 6 bases and J by 5 bases, leaving 19 bases between them. CDR3 size: 15 residues. The CDR3 nucleotides read TGTGCCACCAGTCGGGGGGGGCTCGGTGGGACTGAAGCTTTCTTT. Translated: CATSRGGLGGTEAFF.

This clone showed up many times. The CDR3: CASSLGADYGYTF. The CDR3 DNA reads TGTGCCAGCAGCTTGGGGGCGGATTATGGCTACACCTTC. The gene calls are TRBV7-8 and TRBJ1-2; D possibly corresponds to TRBD1 (6 bases). V was shortened by 3 bases and J by 5 bases, with 10 bases between the two germline ends. This CDR3 has 13 amino acids. Germline lookup yields CDR1 SGHVS and CDR2 FQNEAQ.

The chain joins TRBV5-1 to TRBJ1-6; 7 bases align to TRBD1. Germline loops: CDR1 SGHRS, CDR2 YFSETQ. V was clipped by 4 bases and J by 7 bases; unmatched bases: 5. The CDR3 covers 14 residues. The CDR3 bases are TGCGCCAGCAGCCTGGACAGGCCCAATTCACCCCTCCACTTT. Amino acid sequence: CASSLDRPNSPLHF.

CDR3 nucleotide sequence: TGTGCCAGCAGCTCCCTGACAGGTTTGCAAGAGACCCAGTACTTC. This sequence encodes CASSSLTGLQETQYF. This sequence joins TRBV7-2 and TRBJ2-5; TRBD1 is a possible D gene (6 bases). The CDR3 spans 15 residues. With 4 bases removed from V and 2 bases from J, the gap between germline ends came to 14 bases. Germline assignment: CDR1 SGHTA and CDR2 FQGNSA.

CDR3 residues: CASSTLGGMNTEAFF. CDR3 sequence (DNA): TGTGCCAGCAGCACCCTGGGGGGGATGAACACTGAAGCTTTCTTT. V is TRBV21-1 and J is TRBJ1-1. TRBV21-1 has pseudogene status. The CDR3 is 15 amino acids.

The chain employs TRBV5-4 and TRBJ1-3; TRBD1 aligns across 11 bases. The CDR3 sequence is 16 residues long. Germline lookup yields CDR1 SGHNT and CDR2 YYREEE (reference sequence). Trimming took 4 bases from V and 4 from J; bases not matched to a gene: 7. This CDR3 reads CASSTGQGGNGNTIYF. The DNA of the CDR3 is TGTGCCAGCAGCACGGGACAGGGGGGGAACGGAAACACCATATATTTT.

The chain recombines TRBV11-2 with TRBJ2-3, with 10 bases lining up with TRBD2. Germline V gene data show CDR1 as SGHAT and CDR2 as FQNNGV. V was clipped by 5 bases and J by 1 base; unmatched bases: 9. This CDR3 is 17 amino acids long. In nucleotides, the CDR3 is TGTGCCAGCAGCCCCACTATCCTAGCGGGAGGCACAGATACGCAGTATTTT. Its protein product is CASSPTILAGGTDTQYF.